This T cell receptor (beta chain) originates from a study of blood T cell repertoires in COVID-19 (dated by TCRdb to about 2020). Some background on the complete study: Samples covering the acute and convalescent phases of COVID-19 were provided by collaborators in the United States, Italy and Spain. The prospective study material was composed of cDNA or gDNA derived from T cells, B-cell-depleted T cells, or PBMCs. Deeply sampled blood TCRbeta repertoires from subjects exposed to, actively infected with, or recovered from COVID-19 were included in the dataset. The repertoires were released in a freely available public database meant as a resource for research on the immune response to SARS-CoV-2. The samples were drawn from the first 160 participants of the ongoing ImmuneRACE study and from 1,200 or so subjects provided by 6 global collaborators. Sample metadata almost always included a de-identified subject ID, COVID-19 status, age in years and sex. Where available, HLA class I and class II types were obtained from metadata supplied by the sample provider rather than from assay-based typing. The paper as a whole reports these results and caveats: Clinical and demographic metadata were provided uncurated, with the amount varying by source and participant.

The immunoSEQ Assay, a bias-controlled multiplex PCR, was used to amplify TCRbeta CDR3 regions from genomic DNA. The authors' analysis ran thus. The number of nucleated cells in each sample was estimated from the amplification of reference gene primers within the assay. To quantify the absolute abundance of each unique TCRbeta CDR3 rearrangement, sequence reads were collapsed and filtered. For each sample, productive Simpson clonality was calculated as the square root of Simpson's diversity index over productive rearrangements. In TCRdb, the immuneACCESS table is reduced to in-frame sequences with V and J assigned. These tables do not hold every clone; where another copy was compared, an unresolved V gene accounts for under half, and the others remain unexplained. V and J calls plus clone size are reproduced from that table; the DNA served to infer D and trimming. This sample lists 75,000 to 95,000 clones; 87% were detected once. Together, the top ten hold roughly 5.7% of the sample.

The germline V gene (reference sequence) sets CDR1 to LNHDA and CDR2 to SQIVND. Reading from cysteine to phenylalanine, the CDR3 counts 17 amino acids. Left in the record is the CDR3 DNA by itself, 51 bases read in frame from the first base. The V end gives up 5 bases and the J end 0 bases, leaving 7 bases in the junction not matched to a gene. Each collaborating institution followed its own protocols to collect whole blood in K2EDTA tubes. For TCRbeta analysis, collaborators shipped samples as frozen whole blood, isolated PBMCs, or DNA extracted from either of those sample types. A note on this clone: What antigen it recognizes has not been identified. The record has no base qualities; no much larger clone is one base away.

Here the chain combines TRBV19 and TRBJ2-1; 10 junctional bases match TRBD2. Sequences were obtained from peripheral blood. The source of this sequence is a man aged 55 to 70 with acute or convalescent COVID-19. For the CDR3, the sequence is CASSRNSGGSSYNEQFF. The nucleotide sequence is TGTGCCAGTAGTCGGAATAGCGGGGGGAGCTCCTACAATGAGCAGTTCTTC.